This record covers a single TCR beta chain. J was trimmed by 3 bases and V by 3 bases; bases with no gene match: 6. CDR1 SNHLY and CDR2 FYNNEI come from the germline V gene. The CDR3 runs to 15 residues. As processed by the authors: Counts of nucleated cells, estimated from reference gene primer amplification, were obtained. The data were produced by immunoSEQ multiplex PCR, yet TCRdb's version contains in-frame clones alone and is incomplete. V, J and clone size are those of that table, while D and trimming were read from the DNA. Among about 190,000 clones listed, roughly four fifths were seen once. The data stem from a study of blood T cell repertoires in COVID-19. Study context: Acute and convalescent COVID-19 samples came from the United States, Italy and Spain. Sources were T cells, B-cell-depleted T cells, or PBMCs; the material itself was cDNA or gDNA.

Sample: peripheral blood. The TCR comes from a woman under 40 with acute or convalescent COVID-19. J is TRBJ2-7 and V is TRBV2; 9 nucleotides agree with TRBD1. The CDR3 reads CASSEGTGMRYEQYF. Here the CDR3 DNA reads TGTGCCAGCAGTGAGGGGACAGGGATGCGCTACGAGCAGTACTTC.